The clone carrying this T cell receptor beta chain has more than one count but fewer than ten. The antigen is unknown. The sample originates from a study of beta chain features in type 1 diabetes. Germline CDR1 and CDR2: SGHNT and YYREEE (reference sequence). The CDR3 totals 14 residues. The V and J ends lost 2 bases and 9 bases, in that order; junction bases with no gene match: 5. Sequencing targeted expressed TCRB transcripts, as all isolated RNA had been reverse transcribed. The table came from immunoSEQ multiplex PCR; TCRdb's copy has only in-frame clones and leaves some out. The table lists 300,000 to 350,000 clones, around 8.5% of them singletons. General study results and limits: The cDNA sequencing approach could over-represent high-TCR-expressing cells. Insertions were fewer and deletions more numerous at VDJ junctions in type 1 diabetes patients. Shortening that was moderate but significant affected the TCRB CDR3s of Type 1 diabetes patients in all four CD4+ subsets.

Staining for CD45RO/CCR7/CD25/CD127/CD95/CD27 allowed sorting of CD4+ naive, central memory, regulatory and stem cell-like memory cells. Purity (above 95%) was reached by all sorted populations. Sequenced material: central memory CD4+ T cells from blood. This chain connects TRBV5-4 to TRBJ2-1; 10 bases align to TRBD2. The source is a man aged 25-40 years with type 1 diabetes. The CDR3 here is CASSLSGTSVEQFF. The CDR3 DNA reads TGTGCCAGCAGCTTATCCGGGACTAGCGTTGAGCAGTTCTTC.